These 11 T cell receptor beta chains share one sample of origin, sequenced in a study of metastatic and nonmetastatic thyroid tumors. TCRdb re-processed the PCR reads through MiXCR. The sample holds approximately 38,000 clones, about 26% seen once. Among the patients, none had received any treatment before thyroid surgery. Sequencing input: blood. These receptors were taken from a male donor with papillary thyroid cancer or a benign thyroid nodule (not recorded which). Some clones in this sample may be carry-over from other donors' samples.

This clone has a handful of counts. CDR3 region: CSARVGGKETQYF. CDR3 sequence (DNA): TGCAGTGCTAGAGTAGGGGGGAAAGAGACCCAGTACTTC. The rearrangement links TRBV20-1 to TRBJ2-5; D may correspond to TRBD1 or TRBD2 (6 bases each). V was cut by 1 base and J by 3 bases, with 9 bases left in between. This CDR3 is 13 amino acids long. CDR1 is DFQATT, CDR2 SNEGSKA, per germline (reference sequence).

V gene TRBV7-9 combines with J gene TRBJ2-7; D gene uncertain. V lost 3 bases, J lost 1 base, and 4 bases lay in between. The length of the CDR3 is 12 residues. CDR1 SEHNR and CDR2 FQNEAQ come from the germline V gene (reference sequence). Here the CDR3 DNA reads TGTGCCAGCAGCTTTTCATCCTACGAGCAGTACTTC. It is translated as CASSFSSYEQYF.

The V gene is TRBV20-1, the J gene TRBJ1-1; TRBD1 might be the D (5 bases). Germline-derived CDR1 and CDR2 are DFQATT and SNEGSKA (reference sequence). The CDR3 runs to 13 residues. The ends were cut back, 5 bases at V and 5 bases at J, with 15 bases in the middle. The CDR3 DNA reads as TGCAGTGCTCCCCCAGGGCGCGAGACTGAAGCTTTCTTT. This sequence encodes CSAPPGRETEAFF.

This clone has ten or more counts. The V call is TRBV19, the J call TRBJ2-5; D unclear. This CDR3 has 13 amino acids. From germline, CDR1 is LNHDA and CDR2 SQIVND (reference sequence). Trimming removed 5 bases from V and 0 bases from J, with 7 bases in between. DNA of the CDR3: TGTGCCAGTAGTGGGCACTACCAAGAGACCCAGTACTTC. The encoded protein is CASSGHYQETQYF.

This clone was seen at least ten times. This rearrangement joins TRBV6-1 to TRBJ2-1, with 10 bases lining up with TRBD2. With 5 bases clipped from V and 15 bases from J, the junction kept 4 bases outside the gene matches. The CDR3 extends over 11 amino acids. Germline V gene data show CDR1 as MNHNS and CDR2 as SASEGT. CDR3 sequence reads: CASSSSGSLFF. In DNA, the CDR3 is TGTGCCAGCAGTTCTAGCGGGAGCTTGTTCTTC.

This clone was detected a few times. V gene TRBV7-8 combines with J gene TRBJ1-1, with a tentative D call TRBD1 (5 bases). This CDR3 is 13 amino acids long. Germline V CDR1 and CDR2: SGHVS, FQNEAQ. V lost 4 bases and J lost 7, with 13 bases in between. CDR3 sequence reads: CASSWGTVFEAFF. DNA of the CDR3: TGTGCCAGCAGCTGGGGGACGGTCTTTGAAGCTTTCTTT.

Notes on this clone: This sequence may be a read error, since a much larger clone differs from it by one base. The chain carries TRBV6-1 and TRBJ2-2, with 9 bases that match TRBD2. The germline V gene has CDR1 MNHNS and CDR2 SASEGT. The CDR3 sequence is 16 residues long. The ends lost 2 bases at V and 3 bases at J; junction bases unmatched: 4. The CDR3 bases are TGTGCCAGCAGTGAACTAGCGGGACTGGACACCGGGGAGCTGTTTTTT. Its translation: CASSELAGLDTGELFF.

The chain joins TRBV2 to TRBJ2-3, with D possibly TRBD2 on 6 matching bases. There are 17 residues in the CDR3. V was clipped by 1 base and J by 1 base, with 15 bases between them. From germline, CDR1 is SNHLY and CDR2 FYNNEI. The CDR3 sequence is CASSEGLRDWGTDTQYF. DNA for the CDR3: TGTGCCAGCAGTGAAGGGCTCCGGGACTGGGGCACAGATACGCAGTATTTT.

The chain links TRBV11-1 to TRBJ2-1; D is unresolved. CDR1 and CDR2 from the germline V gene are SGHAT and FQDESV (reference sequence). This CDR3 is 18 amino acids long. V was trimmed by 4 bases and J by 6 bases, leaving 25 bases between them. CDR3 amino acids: CASSSPPQRVDQLNEQFF. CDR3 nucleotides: TGTGCCAGCAGCTCACCCCCTCAACGGGTGGATCAACTCAATGAGCAGTTCTTC.

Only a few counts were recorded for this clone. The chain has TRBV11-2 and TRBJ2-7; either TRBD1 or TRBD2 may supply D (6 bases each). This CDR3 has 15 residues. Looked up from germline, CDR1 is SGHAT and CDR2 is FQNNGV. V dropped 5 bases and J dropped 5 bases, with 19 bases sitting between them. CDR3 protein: CASSRRGGSWDEQYF. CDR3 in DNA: TGTGCCAGCAGCCGCCGAGGGGGGAGTTGGGACGAGCAGTACTTC.

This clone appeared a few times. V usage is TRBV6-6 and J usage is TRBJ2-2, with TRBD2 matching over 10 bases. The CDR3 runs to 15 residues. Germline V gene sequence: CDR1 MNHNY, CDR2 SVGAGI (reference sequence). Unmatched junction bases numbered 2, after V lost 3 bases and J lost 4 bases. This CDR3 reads CASSYWTSGTGELFF. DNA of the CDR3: TGTGCCAGCAGTTATTGGACTAGCGGCACCGGGGAGCTGTTTTTT.